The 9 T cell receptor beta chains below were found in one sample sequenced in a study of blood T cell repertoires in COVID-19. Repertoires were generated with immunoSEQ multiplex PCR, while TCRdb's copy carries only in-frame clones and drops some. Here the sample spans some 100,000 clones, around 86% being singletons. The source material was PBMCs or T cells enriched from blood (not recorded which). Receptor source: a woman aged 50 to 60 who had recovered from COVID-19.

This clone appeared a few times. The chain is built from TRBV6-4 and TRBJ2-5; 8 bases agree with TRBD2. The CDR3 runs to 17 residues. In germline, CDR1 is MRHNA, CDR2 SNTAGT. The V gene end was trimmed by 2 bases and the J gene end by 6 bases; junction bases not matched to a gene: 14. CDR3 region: CASSDPVGSGIGKTQYF. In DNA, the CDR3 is TGTGCCAGCAGTGACCCGGTCGGTAGCGGGATCGGGAAGACCCAGTACTTC.

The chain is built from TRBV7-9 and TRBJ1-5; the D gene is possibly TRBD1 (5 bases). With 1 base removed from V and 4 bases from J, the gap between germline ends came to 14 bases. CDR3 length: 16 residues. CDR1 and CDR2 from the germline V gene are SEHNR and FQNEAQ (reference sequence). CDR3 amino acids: CASSLVGGAFNQPQHF. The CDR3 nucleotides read TGTGCCAGCAGCTTAGTTGGAGGGGCTTTTAATCAGCCCCAGCATTTT.

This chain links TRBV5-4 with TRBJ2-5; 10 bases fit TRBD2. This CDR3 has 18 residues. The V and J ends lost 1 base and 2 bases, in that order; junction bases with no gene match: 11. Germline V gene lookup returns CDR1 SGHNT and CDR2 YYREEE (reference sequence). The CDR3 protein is CASSLNSIGSGGQETQYF. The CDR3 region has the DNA TGTGCCAGCAGCTTGAATAGCATTGGTAGCGGGGGGCAAGAGACCCAGTACTTC.

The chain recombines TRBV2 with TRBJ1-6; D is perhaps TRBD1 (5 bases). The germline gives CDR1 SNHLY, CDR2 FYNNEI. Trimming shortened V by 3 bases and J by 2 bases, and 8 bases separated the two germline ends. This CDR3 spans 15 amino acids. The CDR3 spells CASSEGGTYNSPLHF. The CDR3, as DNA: TGTGCCAGCAGTGAGGGGGGTACCTATAATTCACCCCTCCACTTT.

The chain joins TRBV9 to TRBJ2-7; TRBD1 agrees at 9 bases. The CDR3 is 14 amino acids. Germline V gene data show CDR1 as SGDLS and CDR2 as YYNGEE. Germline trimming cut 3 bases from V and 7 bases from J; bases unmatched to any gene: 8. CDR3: CASSGGDRAREQYF. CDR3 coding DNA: TGTGCCAGCAGCGGAGGGGACAGGGCCCGAGAGCAGTACTTC. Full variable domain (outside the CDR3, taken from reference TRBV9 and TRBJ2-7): DSGVTQTPKHLITATGQRVTLRCSPRSGDLSVYWYQQSLDQGLQFLIQYYNGEERAKGNILERFSAQQFPDLHSELNLSSLELGDSALYFCASSGGDRAREQYFGPGTRLTVT.

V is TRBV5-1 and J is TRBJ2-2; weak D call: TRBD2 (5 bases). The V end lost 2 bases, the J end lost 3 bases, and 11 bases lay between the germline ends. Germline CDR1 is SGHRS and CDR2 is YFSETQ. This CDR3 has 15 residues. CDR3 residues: CASSFSVKDTGELFF. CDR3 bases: TGCGCCAGCAGCTTTAGCGTAAAGGACACCGGGGAGCTGTTTTTT. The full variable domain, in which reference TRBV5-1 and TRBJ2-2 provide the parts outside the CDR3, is KAGVTQTPRYLIKTRGQQVTLSCSPISGHRSVSWYQQTPGQGLQFLFEYFSETQRNKGNFPGRFSGRQFSNSRSEMNVSTLELGDSALYLCASSFSVKDTGELFFGEGSRLTVL.

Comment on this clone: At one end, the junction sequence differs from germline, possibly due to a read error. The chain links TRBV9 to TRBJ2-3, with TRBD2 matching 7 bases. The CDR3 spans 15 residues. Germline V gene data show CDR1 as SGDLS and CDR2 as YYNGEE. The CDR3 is CASTVGGRGGDTQYF. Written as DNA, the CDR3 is TGTGCCAGCACCGTAGGTGGGAGGGGTGGAGATACGCAGTATTTT.

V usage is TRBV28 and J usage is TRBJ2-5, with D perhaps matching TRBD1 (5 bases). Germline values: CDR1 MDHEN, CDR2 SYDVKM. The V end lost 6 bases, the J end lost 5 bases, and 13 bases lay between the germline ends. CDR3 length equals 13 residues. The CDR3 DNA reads TGTGCCAGCAGCCAGGGTGGTTGGGAGACCCAGTACTTC. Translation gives CASSQGGWETQYF.

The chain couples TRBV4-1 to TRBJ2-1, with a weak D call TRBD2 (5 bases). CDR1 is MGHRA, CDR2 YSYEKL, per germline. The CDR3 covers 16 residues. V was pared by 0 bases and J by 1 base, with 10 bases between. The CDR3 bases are TGCGCCAGCAGCCAAGATTGGACGGGGTCCTACAATGAGCAGTTCTTC. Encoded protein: CASSQDWTGSYNEQFF.